This is a list of T cell receptor beta chains from one sample in a study of beta chain features in type 1 diabetes. The repertoire was sequenced with immunoSEQ multiplex PCR; TCRdb's copy has only in-frame clones and lacks some. The sample contains about 290,000 clones, 8% of which appear only once. Sequenced input: central memory CD4+ T cells from blood. The source of these receptors is a woman between 18 and 29 years old in good health. Both conserved end residues are part of each CDR3. The order of the fields is clone size, V gene, J gene, D gene, CDR3 DNA, CDR3 protein. D genes are given only for firm matches. Size is omitted from some rows. Given values are once, few, many or a class for expanded clones.

.	TRBV4-3	TRBJ2-3	.	TGCGCCAGCGCGGTGTGGGGTCAGAGCACAGATACGCAGTATTTT	CASAVWGQSTDTQYF
few	TRBV5-4	TRBJ2-4	.	TGTGCCAGCAGCTTCCAGGGTGGGAACATTCAGTACTTC	CASSFQGGNIQYF
.	TRBV5-4	TRBJ2-3	.	TGTGCCAGCAGCCCGAGGGAACGGAGCACAGATACGCAGTATTTT	CASSPRERSTDTQYF
few	TRBV6-1	TRBJ2-7	.	TGTGCCAGCAGTGAAAGGGGACACTCCTACGAGCAGTACTTC	CASSERGHSYEQYF
few	TRBV18	TRBJ1-2	.	TGTGCCAGCTCACCTTCGAACAGTGCTAACTATGGCTACACCTTC	CASSPSNSANYGYTF
.	TRBV4-3	TRBJ2-3	TRBD2	TGCGCCAGCAGTTACCGACTAGCGGGGGGTAGCACAGATACGCAGTATTTT	CASSYRLAGGSTDTQYF
few	TRBV11-2	TRBJ2-1	.	TGTGCCAGCTTGCGGCTCATAGGCCATGAGCAGTTCTTC	CASLRLIGHEQFF
.	TRBV30	TRBJ2-7	.	TGTGCCTGGGACCAGGAGGGGCTCGCCTACGAGCAGTACTTC	CAWDQEGLAYEQYF
few	TRBV7-8	TRBJ2-2	.	TGTGCCAGCATCGGCAAACTCACCGGGGAGCTGTTTTTT	CASIGKLTGELFF
few	TRBV7-9	TRBJ1-1	.	TGTGCCAGCAGCCCCGGGGGTTTCCGGTCAAACACTGAAGCTTTCTTT	CASSPGGFRSNTEAFF
.	TRBV19	TRBJ2-1	.	TGTGCCAGTAGTATCGGCTTTGAATTGGAGCAGTTCTTC	CASSIGFELEQFF
.	TRBV7-2	TRBJ1-4	.	TGTGCCAGCAGCTTAGCGATTCCGGTATTTGGGGAAAAACTGTTTTTT	CASSLAIPVFGEKLFF
.	TRBV19	TRBJ2-1	TRBD1	TGTGCCAGTAGTATAGGGGACAGGTACAATGAGCAGTTCTTC	CASSIGDRYNEQFF
many	TRBV4-1	TRBJ2-2	.	TGCGCCAGCAGCCAAGATCGCGCGGGCTCAAACACCGGGGAGCTGTTTTTT	CASSQDRAGSNTGELFF
few	TRBV30	TRBJ1-1	.	TGTGCCTGGAGGCGAGTTAACACTGAAGCTTTCTTT	CAWRRVNTEAFF
.	TRBV14	TRBJ2-1	.	TGTGCCAGCAGCCATGGATGGTCGGGCAGGTCAGGAACCTACAATGAGCAGTTCTTC	CASSHGWSGRSGTYNEQFF
few	TRBV7-9	TRBJ1-2	.	TGTGCCAGCAATCCCCAGGACTATGGCTACACCTTC	CASNPQDYGYTF
.	TRBV5-6	TRBJ2-7	TRBD1	TGTGCCAGCAGCTTGGTGGGACAGGGAGCGTCCTACGAGCAGTACTTC	CASSLVGQGASYEQYF
.	TRBV6-5	TRBJ1-4	.	TGTGCCAGCGGCCCACCAGGGAGGGCAAAACTGTTTTTT	CASGPPGRAKLFF
.	TRBV29-1	TRBJ2-1	.	TGCAGCGCCGACCTCAGTAGGGCTAACAATGAGCAGTTCTTC	CSADLSRANNEQFF
.	TRBV7-3	TRBJ2-7	.	TGTGCCAGCAGCCAACAGCAGGGAAACGAGCAGTACTTC	CASSQQQGNEQYF
few	TRBV5-1	TRBJ2-1	.	TGCGCCAGTAAGAATCGGGAGTCCTCCTACAATGAGCAGTTCTTC	CASKNRESSYNEQFF
.	TRBV7-2	TRBJ1-5	.	TGTGCCAGCAGCTTAGGTGCAGGGATAAGTCAGCCCCAGCATTTT	CASSLGAGISQPQHF
.	TRBV18	TRBJ2-7	TRBD1	TGTGCCAGCTCACCCCAGACAGGGAACGAGCAGTACTTC	CASSPQTGNEQYF
few	TRBV19	TRBJ1-2	.	TGTGCCAGTAGTATTGGTGAGGGGTCCGTCTATGGCTACACCTTC	CASSIGEGSVYGYTF
few	TRBV5-4	TRBJ1-4	.	TGTGCCAGCAGCATACAGGGACGGGGTAATGAAAAACTGTTTTTT	CASSIQGRGNEKLFF
few	TRBV7-8	TRBJ2-7	.	TGTGCCAGCAGCTCAGACTTGGGACGGATTTCCTCCTACGAGCAGTACTTC	CASSSDLGRISSYEQYF